The clone carrying this TCR beta chain was detected ten times or more. Its antigen is undetermined. In making TCR beta libraries, quantitative 5'-RACE with molecular barcodes was used. TCRdb redid the calling of the 5' RACE reads with MiXCR, one entry per CDR3 protein. The repertoire holds about 460,000 distinct CDR3 sequences, with about 5.4% as singletons. The data derive from a study of CD8 T cells in ankylosing spondylitis. Regarding the study as a whole: Seemingly distinctive of ankylosing spondylitis blood was a TCR beta motif formed by eight highly homologous variants. With a CD8+ phenotype, disease-linked clones were relatively rare in peripheral blood. In ankylosing spondylitis patients, matched synovial fluid reportedly showed significant enrichment of disease-linked clones. Certain motif variants had earlier been reported in reactive arthritis synovial fluid and blood.

CDR1 is SGHRS and CDR2 is YFSETQ in the germline V gene. Trimming at V came to 0 bases and at J to 2 bases, leaving 5 bases not matched to a gene. CDR3 length: 15 amino acids. Sequenced sample: blood, either unsorted or a sorted T cell fraction (not recorded which). This sequence joins TRBV5-1 and TRBJ2-7; 7 bases are shared with TRBD1. This clonotype was sampled from a male donor with ankylosing spondylitis. The CDR3 sequence: CASSLEETGTYEQYF. The CDR3 coding sequence is TGCGCCAGCAGCTTGGAAGAGACAGGGACCTACGAGCAGTACTTC.